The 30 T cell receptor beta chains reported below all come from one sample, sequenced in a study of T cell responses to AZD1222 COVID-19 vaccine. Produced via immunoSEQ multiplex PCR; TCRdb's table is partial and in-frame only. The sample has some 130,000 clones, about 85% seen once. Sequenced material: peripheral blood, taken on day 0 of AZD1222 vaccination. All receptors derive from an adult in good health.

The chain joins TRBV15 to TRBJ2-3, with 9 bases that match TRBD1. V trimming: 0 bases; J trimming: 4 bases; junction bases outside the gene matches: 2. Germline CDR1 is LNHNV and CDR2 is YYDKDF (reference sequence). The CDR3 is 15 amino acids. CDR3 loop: CATSRDRQGADTQYF. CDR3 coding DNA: TGTGCCACCAGCAGAGATCGACAGGGGGCAGATACGCAGTATTTT.

This chain's CDR3 is CASRRTGYNEQFF. The DNA for the CDR3 is TGTGCCAGCAGACGGACGGGGTACAATGAGCAGTTCTTC. The chain has TRBV7-2 and TRBJ2-1; tentative D call: TRBD2 (5 bases). The V gene's germline CDR1 is SGHTA and CDR2 FQGNSA. CDR3 length: 13 amino acids. V was shortened by 6 bases and J by 4 bases, with 10 bases between the two germline ends. The variable domain in full, completed from reference TRBV7-2 and TRBJ2-1, reads GAGVSQSPSNKVTEKGKDVELRCDPISGHTALYWYRQSLGQGLEFLIYFQGNSAPDKSGLPSDRFSAERTGGSVSTLTIQRTQQEDSAVYLCASRRTGYNEQFFGPGTRLTVL.

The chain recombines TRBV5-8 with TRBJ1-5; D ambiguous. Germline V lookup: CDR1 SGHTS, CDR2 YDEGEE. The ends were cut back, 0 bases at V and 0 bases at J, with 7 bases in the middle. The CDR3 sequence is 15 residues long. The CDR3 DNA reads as TGTGCCAGCAGCTTGGCCTTTGTTAGCAATCAGCCCCAGCATTTT. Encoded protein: CASSLAFVSNQPQHF. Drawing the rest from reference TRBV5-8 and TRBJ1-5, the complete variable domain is EAGVTQSPTHLIKTRGQQATLRCSPISGHTSVYWYQQALGLGLQFLLWYDEGEERNRGNFPPRFSGRQFPNYSSELNVNALELEDSALYLCASSLAFVSNQPQHFGDGTRLSIL.

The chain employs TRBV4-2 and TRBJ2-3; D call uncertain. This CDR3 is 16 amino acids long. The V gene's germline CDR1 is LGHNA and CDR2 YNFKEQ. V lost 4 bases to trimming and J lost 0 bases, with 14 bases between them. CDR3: CASSREWSVSTDTQYF. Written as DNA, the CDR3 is TGTGCCAGCAGCCGCGAGTGGTCGGTTAGCACAGATACGCAGTATTTT.

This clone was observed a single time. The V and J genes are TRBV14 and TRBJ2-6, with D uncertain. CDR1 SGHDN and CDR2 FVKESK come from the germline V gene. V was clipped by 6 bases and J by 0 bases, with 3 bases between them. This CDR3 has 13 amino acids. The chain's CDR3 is CASRDSGANVLTF. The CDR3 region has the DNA TGTGCCAGCAGGGACTCTGGGGCCAACGTCCTGACTTTC.

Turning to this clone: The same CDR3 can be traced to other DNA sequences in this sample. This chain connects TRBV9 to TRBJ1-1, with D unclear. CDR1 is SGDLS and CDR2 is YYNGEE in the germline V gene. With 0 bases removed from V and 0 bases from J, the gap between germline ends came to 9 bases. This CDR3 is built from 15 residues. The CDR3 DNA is TGTGCCAGCAGCGTAGGGGGTACGGTGAACACTGAAGCTTTCTTT. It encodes CASSVGGTVNTEAFF. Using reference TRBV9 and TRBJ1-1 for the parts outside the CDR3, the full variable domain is DSGVTQTPKHLITATGQRVTLRCSPRSGDLSVYWYQQSLDQGLQFLIQYYNGEERAKGNILERFSAQQFPDLHSELNLSSLELGDSALYFCASSVGGTVNTEAFFGQGTRLTVV.

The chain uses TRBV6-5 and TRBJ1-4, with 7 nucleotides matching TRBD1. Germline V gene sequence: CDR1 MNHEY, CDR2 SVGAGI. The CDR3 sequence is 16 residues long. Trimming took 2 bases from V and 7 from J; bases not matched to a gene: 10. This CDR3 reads CASSYRKGAVGEKLFF. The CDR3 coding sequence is TGTGCCAGCAGTTACAGGAAGGGGGCCGTGGGTGAAAAACTGTTTTTT.

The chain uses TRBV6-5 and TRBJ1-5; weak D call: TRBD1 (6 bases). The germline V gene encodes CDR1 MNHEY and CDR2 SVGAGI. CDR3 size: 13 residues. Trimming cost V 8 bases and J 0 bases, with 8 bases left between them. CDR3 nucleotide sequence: TGTGCCAGCGGGGACAATAGCAATCAGCCCCAGCATTTT. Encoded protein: CASGDNSNQPQHF.

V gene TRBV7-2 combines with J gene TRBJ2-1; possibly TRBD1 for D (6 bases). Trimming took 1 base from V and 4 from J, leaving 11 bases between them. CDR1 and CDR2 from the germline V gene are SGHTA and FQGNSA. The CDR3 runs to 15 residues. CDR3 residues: CASSLVAGVYNEQFF. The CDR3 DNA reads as TGTGCCAGCAGCTTAGTAGCAGGGGTTTACAATGAGCAGTTCTTC.

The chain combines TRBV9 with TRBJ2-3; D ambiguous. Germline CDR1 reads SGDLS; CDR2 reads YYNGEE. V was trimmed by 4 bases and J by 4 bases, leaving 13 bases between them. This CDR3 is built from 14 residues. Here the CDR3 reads CASSSDHGADTQYF. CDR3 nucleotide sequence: TGTGCCAGCAGCTCGGACCACGGAGCAGATACGCAGTATTTT.

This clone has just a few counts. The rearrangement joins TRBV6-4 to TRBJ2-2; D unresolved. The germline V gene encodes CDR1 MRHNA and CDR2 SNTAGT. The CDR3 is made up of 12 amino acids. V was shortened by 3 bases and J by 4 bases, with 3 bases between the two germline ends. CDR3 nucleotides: TGTGCCAGCAGTGAGGGCACCGGGGAGCTGTTTTTT. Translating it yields CASSEGTGELFF.

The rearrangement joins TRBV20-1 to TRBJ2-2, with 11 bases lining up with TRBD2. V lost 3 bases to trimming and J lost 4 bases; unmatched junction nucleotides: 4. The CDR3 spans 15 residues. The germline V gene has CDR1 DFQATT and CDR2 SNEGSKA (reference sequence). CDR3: CSASLLAGVTGELFF. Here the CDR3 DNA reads TGCAGTGCTAGTCTACTAGCGGGGGTCACCGGGGAGCTGTTTTTT.

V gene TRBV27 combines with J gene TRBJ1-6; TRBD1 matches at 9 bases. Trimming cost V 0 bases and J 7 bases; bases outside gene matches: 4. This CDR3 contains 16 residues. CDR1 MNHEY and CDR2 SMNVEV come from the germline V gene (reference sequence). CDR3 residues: CASSLSPGQGNSPLHF. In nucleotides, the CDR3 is TGTGCCAGCAGTTTATCCCCGGGACAGGGAAATTCACCCCTCCACTTT.

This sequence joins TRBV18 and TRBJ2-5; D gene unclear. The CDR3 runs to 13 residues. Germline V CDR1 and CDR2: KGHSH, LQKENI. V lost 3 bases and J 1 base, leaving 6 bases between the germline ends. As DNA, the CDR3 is TGTGCCAGCTCACCGGGATTCCAAGAGACCCAGTACTTC. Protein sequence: CASSPGFQETQYF.

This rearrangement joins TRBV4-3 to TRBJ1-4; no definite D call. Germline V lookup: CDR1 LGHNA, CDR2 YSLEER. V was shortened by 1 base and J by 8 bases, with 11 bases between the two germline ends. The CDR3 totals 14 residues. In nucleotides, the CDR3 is TGCGCCAGCAGCCAAGGGGGTGGAAGGGAAAAACTGTTTTTT. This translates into CASSQGGGREKLFF.

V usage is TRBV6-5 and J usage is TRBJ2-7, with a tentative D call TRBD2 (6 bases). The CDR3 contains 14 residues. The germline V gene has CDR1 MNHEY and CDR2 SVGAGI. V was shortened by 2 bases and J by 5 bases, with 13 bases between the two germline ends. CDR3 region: CASSYAEGVNEQYF. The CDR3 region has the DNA TGTGCCAGCAGTTACGCGGAGGGAGTCAACGAGCAGTACTTC.

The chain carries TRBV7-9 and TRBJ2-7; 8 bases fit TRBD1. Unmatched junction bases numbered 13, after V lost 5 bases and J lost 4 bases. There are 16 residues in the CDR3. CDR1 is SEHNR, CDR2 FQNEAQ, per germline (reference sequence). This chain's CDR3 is CASSPRTGQGRYEQYF. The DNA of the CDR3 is TGTGCCAGCAGCCCCAGGACAGGACAGGGTCGGTACGAGCAGTACTTC.

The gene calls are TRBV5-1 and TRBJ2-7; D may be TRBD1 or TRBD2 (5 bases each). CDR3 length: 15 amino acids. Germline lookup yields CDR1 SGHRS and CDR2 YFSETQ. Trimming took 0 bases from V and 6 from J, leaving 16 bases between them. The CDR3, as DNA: TGCGCCAGCAGCTTGGATAGCAGGGACCTCTCCGAGCAGTACTTC. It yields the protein CASSLDSRDLSEQYF.

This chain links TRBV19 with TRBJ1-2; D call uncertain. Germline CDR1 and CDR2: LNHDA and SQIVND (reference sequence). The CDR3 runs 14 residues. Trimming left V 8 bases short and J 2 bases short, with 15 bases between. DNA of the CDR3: TGTGCCAGTGCTTCCTTCCGAGACAACTATGGCTACACCTTC. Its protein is CASASFRDNYGYTF.

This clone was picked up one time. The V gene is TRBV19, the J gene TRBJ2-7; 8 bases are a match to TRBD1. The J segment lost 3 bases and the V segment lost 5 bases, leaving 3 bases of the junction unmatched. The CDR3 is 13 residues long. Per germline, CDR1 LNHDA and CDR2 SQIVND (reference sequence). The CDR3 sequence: CASSSGQDYEQYF. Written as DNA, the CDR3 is TGTGCCAGTAGTTCGGGACAGGACTACGAGCAGTACTTC.

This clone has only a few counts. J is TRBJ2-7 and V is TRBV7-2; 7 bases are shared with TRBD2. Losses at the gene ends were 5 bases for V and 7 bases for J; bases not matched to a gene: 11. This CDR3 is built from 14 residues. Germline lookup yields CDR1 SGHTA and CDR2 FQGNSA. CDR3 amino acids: CASSKGGLAKEQYF. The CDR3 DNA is TGTGCCAGCAGCAAGGGAGGGCTAGCGAAAGAGCAGTACTTC. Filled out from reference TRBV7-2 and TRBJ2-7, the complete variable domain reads GAGVSQSPSNKVTEKGKDVELRCDPISGHTALYWYRQSLGQGLEFLIYFQGNSAPDKSGLPSDRFSAERTGGSVSTLTIQRTQQEDSAVYLCASSKGGLAKEQYFGPGTRLTVT.

As DNA, the CDR3 is TGTGCCAGCAGCTTGGTGGCGGGTCCAGAGACCCAGTACTTC. Protein sequence: CASSLVAGPETQYF. J is TRBJ2-5 and V is TRBV5-5; perhaps TRBD2 as D (5 bases). Germline V gene sequence: CDR1 SGHKS, CDR2 YYEKEE (reference sequence). The CDR3 runs to 14 residues. The V end was cut by 0 bases, the J end by 4 bases, with 10 bases between.

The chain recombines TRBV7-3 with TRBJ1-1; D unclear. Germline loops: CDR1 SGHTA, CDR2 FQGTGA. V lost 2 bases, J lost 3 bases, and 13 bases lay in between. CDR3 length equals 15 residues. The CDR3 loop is CASSLAFLRDTEAFF. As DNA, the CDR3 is TGTGCCAGCAGCTTAGCCTTTTTGAGAGACACTGAAGCTTTCTTT.

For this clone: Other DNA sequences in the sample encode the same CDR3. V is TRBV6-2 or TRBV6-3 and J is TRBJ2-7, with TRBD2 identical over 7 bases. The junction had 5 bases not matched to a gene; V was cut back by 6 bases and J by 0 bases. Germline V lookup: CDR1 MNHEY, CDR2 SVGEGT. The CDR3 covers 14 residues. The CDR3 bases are TGTGCCAGCAGCCTCGGGGGGTCCTCCTACGAGCAGTACTTC. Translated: CASSLGGSSYEQYF.

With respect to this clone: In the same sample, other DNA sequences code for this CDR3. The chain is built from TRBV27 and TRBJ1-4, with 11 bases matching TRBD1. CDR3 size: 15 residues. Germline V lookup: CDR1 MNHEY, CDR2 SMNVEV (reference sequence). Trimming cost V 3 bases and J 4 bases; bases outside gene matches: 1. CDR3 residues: CASSFGTGGNEKLFF. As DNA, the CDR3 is TGTGCCAGCAGTTTTGGGACAGGGGGTAATGAAAAACTGTTTTTT.

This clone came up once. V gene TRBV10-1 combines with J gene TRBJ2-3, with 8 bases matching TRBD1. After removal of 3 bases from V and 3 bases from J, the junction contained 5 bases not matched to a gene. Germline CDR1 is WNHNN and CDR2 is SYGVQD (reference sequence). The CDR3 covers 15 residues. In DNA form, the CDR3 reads TGCGCCAGCAGTGACAGGACAGGGATAACAGATACGCAGTATTTT. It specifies CASSDRTGITDTQYF.

The CDR3 is CASSVEAAQGDSPLHF. CDR3 nucleotide sequence: TGTGCCAGCAGCGTAGAGGCTGCCCAGGGGGATTCACCCCTCCACTTT. This chain links TRBV9 with TRBJ1-6; 7 bases map to TRBD1. V was clipped by 0 bases and J by 8 bases; unmatched bases: 8. CDR3 length: 16 amino acids. The V gene's germline CDR1 is SGDLS and CDR2 YYNGEE.

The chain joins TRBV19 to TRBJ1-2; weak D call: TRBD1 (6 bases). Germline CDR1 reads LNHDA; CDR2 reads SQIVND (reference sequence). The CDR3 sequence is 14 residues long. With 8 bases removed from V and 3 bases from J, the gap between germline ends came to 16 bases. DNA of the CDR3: TGTGCCAGTCACCGGGACACCGTCGACTATGGCTACACCTTC. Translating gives CASHRDTVDYGYTF.

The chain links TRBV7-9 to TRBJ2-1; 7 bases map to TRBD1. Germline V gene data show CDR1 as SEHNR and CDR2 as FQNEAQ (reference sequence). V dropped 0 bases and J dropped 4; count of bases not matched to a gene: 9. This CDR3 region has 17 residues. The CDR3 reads CASSLANPTGQYNEQFF. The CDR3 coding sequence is TGTGCCAGCAGCTTAGCCAACCCAACGGGACAGTACAATGAGCAGTTCTTC.

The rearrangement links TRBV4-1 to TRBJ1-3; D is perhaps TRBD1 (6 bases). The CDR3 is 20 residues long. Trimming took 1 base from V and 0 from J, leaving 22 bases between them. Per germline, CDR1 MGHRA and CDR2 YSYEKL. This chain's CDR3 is CASSQAWIGGRTSSGNTIYF. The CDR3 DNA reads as TGCGCCAGCAGCCAAGCGTGGATCGGGGGGCGAACGTCCTCTGGAAACACCATATATTTT.